Described below is a single TCR beta chain sequence and its context. PCR involved 60 Vbeta and 13 Jbeta primers. Here immunoSEQ multiplex PCR was the method, and the copy in TCRdb shows in-frame clones only, minus some. The sample contains approximately 100,000 clones, 64% of which appear only once. The data were obtained in a study of cytomegalovirus exposure and HLA in healthy donors. Unmatched junction bases numbered 5, after V lost 6 bases and J lost 3 bases. CDR3 length: 14 residues. The germline V gene has CDR1 MNHEY and CDR2 SVGAGI. The chain joins TRBV6-5 to TRBJ2-1; 7 bases are a match to TRBD1. The receptor's source is a man in his sixties in good health and CMV-seronegative. The sequenced sample consisted of PBMCs. This CDR3 reads CASRRQGDYNEQFF. CDR3 nucleotide sequence: TGTGCCAGCAGACGACAGGGAGACTACAATGAGCAGTTCTTC.